These 10 T cell receptor beta chains were sequenced from one sample in a study of shared clonotypes between healthy human individuals. The method was immunoSEQ multiplex PCR; TCRdb's version includes in-frame clones alone and lacks a portion of them. Of over 800,000 clones listed, about 91% are singletons. The naive CD8 population came from CD45RO-negative cells selected for CCR7, without terminally differentiated effector memory CD45RA+ cells. Sequenced material: naive CD8+ T cells sorted from blood. These receptors were collected from a man aged 25 to 40 in good health.

This clone was found once. Different DNA sequences within this sample yield the same CDR3. This rearrangement joins TRBV9 to TRBJ2-1, with D maybe TRBD1 (6 bases). The CDR3 runs to 15 residues. The germline CDR1 and CDR2 sequences are SGDLS and YYNGEE. V gave up 0 bases and J gave up 2 bases, with 9 bases separating them. The CDR3 DNA reads as TGTGCCAGCAGCGTAGAAGGGGGAGCCTACAATGAGCAGTTCTTC. This codes for CASSVEGGAYNEQFF.

The chain has TRBV5-5 and TRBJ1-1, with D uncertain. This CDR3 contains 14 residues. CDR1 and CDR2 from the germline V gene are SGHKS and YYEKEE (reference sequence). The ends were cut back, 1 base at V and 0 bases at J, with 7 bases in the middle. The CDR3: CASSLSVMNTEAFF. Here the CDR3 DNA reads TGTGCCAGCAGCTTGTCGGTGATGAACACTGAAGCTTTCTTT.

As concerns this clone: Different DNA sequences within this sample yield the same CDR3. The chain employs TRBV27 and TRBJ2-3; D call uncertain. With 4 bases removed from V and 5 bases from J, the gap between germline ends came to 4 bases. The germline V gene has CDR1 MNHEY and CDR2 SMNVEV (reference sequence). This CDR3 is built from 11 residues. The chain's CDR3 is CASSSGDTQYF. CDR3 DNA sequence: TGTGCCAGCAGTTCCGGAGATACGCAGTATTTT.

The chain is built from TRBV2 and TRBJ2-7; D is ambiguous. The CDR3 runs 14 residues. Per germline, CDR1 SNHLY and CDR2 FYNNEI. The V and J ends lost 5 bases and 5 bases respectively, with 16 bases between them. The chain's CDR3 is CASSKVLWIDEQYF. The CDR3 DNA reads TGTGCCAGCAGTAAGGTATTATGGATCGACGAGCAGTACTTC.

This clone was recorded once. The chain combines TRBV9 with TRBJ2-6; no clear D. Germline-derived CDR1 and CDR2 are SGDLS and YYNGEE. This CDR3 has 16 amino acids. V lost 0 bases, J lost 4 bases, and 11 bases lay in between. The CDR3 is CASSVAGRIGANVLTF. The CDR3 coding sequence is TGTGCCAGCAGCGTAGCAGGCCGGATCGGGGCCAACGTCCTGACTTTC.

This chain connects TRBV21-1 to TRBJ2-4. TRBV21-1 is tagged as a pseudogene. This CDR3 spans 16 amino acids. The CDR3 loop is CASSKEGRLAKNIQYF. Here the CDR3 DNA reads TGTGCCAGCAGCAAAGAGGGCCGACTAGCCAAAAACATTCAGTACTTC.

V gene TRBV27 combines with J gene TRBJ2-7; 8 bases match TRBD1. CDR1 is MNHEY, CDR2 SMNVEV, per germline (reference sequence). The V gene end was trimmed by 3 bases and the J gene end by 2 bases; junction bases not matched to a gene: 9. This CDR3 comprises 16 residues. DNA for the CDR3: TGTGCCAGCAGTTTGGGACAGGCTTACCGTCCCTACGAGCAGTACTTC. Protein: CASSLGQAYRPYEQYF.

The V call is TRBV7-9, the J call TRBJ2-3, with 9 bases matching TRBD1. Germline loops: CDR1 SEHNR, CDR2 FQNEAQ (reference sequence). The V and J ends lost 4 bases and 1 base, in that order; junction bases with no gene match: 0. CDR3 length equals 14 residues. CDR3 coding DNA: TGTGCCAGCAGCTGGACAGGGGGCACAGATACGCAGTATTTT. Translating it yields CASSWTGGTDTQYF.

The CDR3: CASSVRTGGFGGELFF. In DNA, the CDR3 is TGTGCCAGCAGCGTGCGAACAGGGGGATTTGGCGGGGAGCTGTTTTTT. The rearrangement uses TRBV5-4 and TRBJ2-2, with TRBD1 matching 8 bases. Per germline, CDR1 SGHNT and CDR2 YYREEE (reference sequence). The CDR3 runs 16 residues. V was clipped by 4 bases and J by 7 bases; unmatched bases: 12.

The chain joins TRBV4-1 to TRBJ2-7; tentatively, D is TRBD1 (5 bases). Germline values: CDR1 MGHRA, CDR2 YSYEKL. CDR3 size: 13 residues. Trimming cost V 5 bases and J 6 bases, with 14 bases left between them. The CDR3 nucleotides are TGCGCCAGCAGCGGGATTACAGGCGGCGAGCAGTACTTC. Its protein is CASSGITGGEQYF.